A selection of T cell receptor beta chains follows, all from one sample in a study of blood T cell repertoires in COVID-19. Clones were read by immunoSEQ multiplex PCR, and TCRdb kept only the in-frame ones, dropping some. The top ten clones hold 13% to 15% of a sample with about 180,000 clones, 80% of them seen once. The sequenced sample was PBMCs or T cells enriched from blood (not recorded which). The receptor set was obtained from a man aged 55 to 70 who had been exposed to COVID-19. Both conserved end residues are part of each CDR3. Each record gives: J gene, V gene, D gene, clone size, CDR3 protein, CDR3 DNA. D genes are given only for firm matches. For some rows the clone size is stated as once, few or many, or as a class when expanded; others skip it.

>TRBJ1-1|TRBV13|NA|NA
CASSPPAGRLGTEAFF
TGTGCCAGCAGCCCACCGGCAGGGAGGTTGGGCACTGAAGCTTTCTTT
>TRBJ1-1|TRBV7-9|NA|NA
CASSLGRNTEAFF
TGTGCCAGCAGCTTAGGCAGGAACACTGAAGCTTTCTTT
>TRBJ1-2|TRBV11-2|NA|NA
CASSRGSRGYTF
TGTGCCAGCAGCAGGGGTAGTCGCGGCTACACCTTC
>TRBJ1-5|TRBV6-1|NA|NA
CASSDGQGYSNQPQHF
TGTGCCAGCAGTGACGGGCAGGGCTATAGCAATCAGCCCCAGCATTTT
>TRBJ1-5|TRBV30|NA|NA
CAWSVRGQPQHF
TGTGCCTGGAGTGTACGAGGTCAGCCCCAGCATTTT
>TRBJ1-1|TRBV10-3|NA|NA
CAISDLGGAFF
TGTGCCATCAGTGATCTCGGGGGAGCTTTCTTT
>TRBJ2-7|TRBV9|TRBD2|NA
CASSVIERGEQYF
TGTGCCAGCAGCGTGATCGAGCGGGGCGAGCAGTACTTC
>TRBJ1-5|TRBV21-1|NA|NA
CASPPAGRPRGTQYNQPQHF
TGTGCCAGCCCCCCGGCCGGGAGGCCACGGGGAACTCAATACAATCAGCCCCAGCATTTT
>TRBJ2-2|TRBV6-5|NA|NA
CASRLRFAGELFF
TGTGCCAGCAGACTAAGGTTCGCCGGGGAGCTGTTTTTT
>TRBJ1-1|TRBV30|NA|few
CAWRAGANTEAFF
TGTGCCTGGAGGGCAGGGGCGAACACTGAAGCTTTCTTT
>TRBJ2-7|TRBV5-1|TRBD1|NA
CASRTGTGDFHEQYF
TGCGCCAGCAGAACCGGGACAGGGGACTTCCACGAGCAGTACTTC
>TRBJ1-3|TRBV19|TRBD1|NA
CASTGQNGNTIYF
TGTGCCAGTACGGGACAGAATGGAAACACCATATATTTT
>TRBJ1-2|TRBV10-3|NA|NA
CAISDGGTGYTF
TGTGCCATCAGTGATGGAGGGACGGGCTACACCTTC
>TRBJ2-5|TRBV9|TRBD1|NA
CASSEDRGWETQYF
TGTGCCAGCAGCGAGGACAGGGGTTGGGAGACCCAGTACTTC
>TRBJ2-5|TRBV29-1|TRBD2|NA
CSAGGGRLGETQYF
TGCAGCGCCGGGGGAGGGAGGTTAGGCGAGACCCAGTACTTC
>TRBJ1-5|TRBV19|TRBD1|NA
CASSIDRGRGQPQHF
TGTGCCAGTAGCATCGACAGGGGAAGAGGGCAGCCCCAGCATTTT
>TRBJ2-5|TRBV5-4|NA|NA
CASSRSGLGETQYF
TGTGCCAGCAGTCGCTCAGGGCTGGGAGAGACCCAGTACTTC
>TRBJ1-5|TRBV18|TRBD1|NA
CASSLDRGDQPQHF
TGTGCCAGCTCACTGGACAGGGGGGATCAGCCCCAGCATTTT
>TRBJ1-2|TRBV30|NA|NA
CAWSVLIGYTF
TGTGCCTGGAGTGTGTTAATTGGCTACACCTTC
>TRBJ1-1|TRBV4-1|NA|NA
CASSRPTGGENTEAFF
TGCGCCAGCAGCCGCCCCACCGGGGGGGAGAACACTGAAGCTTTCTTT
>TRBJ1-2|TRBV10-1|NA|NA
CASSFDSGYTF
TGCGCCAGCAGCTTTGACAGTGGCTACACCTTC
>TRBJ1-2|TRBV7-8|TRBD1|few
CASSLGTGQGDYGYTF
TGTGCCAGCAGCTTAGGGACCGGACAGGGGGACTATGGCTACACCTTC
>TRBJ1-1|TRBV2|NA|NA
CASALGTHEAFF
TGTGCCAGCGCCCTCGGGACTCATGAAGCTTTCTTT
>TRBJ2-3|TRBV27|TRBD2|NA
CASSRLAVGTDTQYF
TGTGCCAGCAGTCGACTAGCGGTCGGCACAGATACGCAGTATTTT
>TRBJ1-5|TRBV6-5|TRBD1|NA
CASRPRTGSNQPQHF
TGTGCCAGCAGACCTAGGACAGGATCGAATCAGCCCCAGCATTTT
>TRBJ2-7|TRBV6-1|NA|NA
CASSEGVQGTYEQYF
TGTGCCAGCAGTGAGGGGGTCCAGGGGACCTACGAGCAGTACTTC